The rows below give T cell receptor beta chains drawn from one sample of a study of T cells in Graves' hyperthyroidism and ophthalmopathy. TCRdb re-called the multiplex PCR reads through MiXCR, storing one row per CDR3 protein. This sample yields around 580,000 distinct CDR3 sequences, of which around 17% are seen a single time; 15% to 20% belongs to the top ten. The material sequenced was blood. These receptors were obtained from a woman between 18 and 29 years old with Graves' hyperthyroidism. Both conserved end residues are part of each CDR3. Each record gives: V gene, J gene, clone size, D gene, CDR3 protein, CDR3 DNA. The D gene is left open where the match is weak. Clone size is stated in some rows and not others, as once, few, many or a class when expanded.

V: TRBV7-3
J: TRBJ2-1
size: few
D: TRBD1
CDR3: CASSIRTGLFNEQFF
DNA: TGTGCCAGCAGCATCCGGACAGGGTTGTTCAATGAGCAGTTCTTC

V: TRBV3-1
J: TRBJ2-6
size: few
D: TRBD1
CDR3: CASRLEDRVPSGANVLTF
DNA: TGTGCCAGCAGGTTGGAGGACAGGGTTCCCTCTGGGGCCAACGTCCTGACTTTC

V: TRBV9
J: TRBJ1-1
size: NA
D: TRBD1
CDR3: CASSGGDRQDTEAFF
DNA: TGTGCCAGCAGCGGGGGGGACAGGCAGGACACTGAAGCTTTCTTT

V: TRBV7-2
J: TRBJ2-3
size: few
D: NA
CDR3: CASSLEGILETQYF
DNA: TGTGCCAGCAGCTTAGAAGGGATCCTAGAGACGCAGTATTTT

V: TRBV7-8
J: TRBJ1-6
size: many
D: NA
CDR3: CASSLSTARTNSPLHF
DNA: TGTGCCAGCAGCCTCTCGACGGCCCGGACAAATTCACCCCTCCACTTT

V: TRBV5-1
J: TRBJ2-5
size: many
D: NA
CDR3: CASSPLTGLETQYF
DNA: TGCGCCAGCAGCCCTTTGACAGGATTGGAGACCCAGTACTTC

V: TRBV9
J: TRBJ1-4
size: few
D: NA
CDR3: CASSPSEVATNEKLFF
DNA: TGTGCCAGCAGCCCCTCCGAGGTGGCAACTAATGAAAAACTGTTTTTT

V: TRBV14
J: TRBJ2-7
size: NA
D: NA
CDR3: CASSQGGYQNSYEQCF
DNA: TGTGCCAGCAGCCAAGGTGGCTACCAAAACTCCTACGAGCAGTGCTTC

V: TRBV4-1
J: TRBJ2-7
size: NA
D: NA
CDR3: CASSQVAEYEQYF
DNA: TGCGCCAGCAGCCAAGTTGCTGAGTACGAGCAGTACTTC

V: TRBV7-2
J: TRBJ2-3
size: many
D: TRBD2
CDR3: CASSSRGSGGYTDTQYF
DNA: TGTGCCAGCAGCTCCCGGGGTAGCGGGGGGTACACAGATACGCAGTATTTT

V: TRBV6-6
J: TRBJ2-7
size: many
D: NA
CDR3: CASSYLGPHEQYF
DNA: TGTGCCAGCAGTTACCTTGGGCCCCACGAGCAGTACTTC

V: TRBV9
J: TRBJ2-1
size: NA
D: NA
CDR3: CASSILQGNEQFF
DNA: TGTGCCAGCAGTATCCTTCAGGGGAATGAGCAGTTCTTC

V: TRBV14
J: TRBJ1-1
size: NA
D: NA
CDR3: CASSPRYRQQHTEAFF
DNA: TGTGCCAGCAGCCCAAGATATCGGCAGCAGCACACTGAAGCTTTCTTT

V: TRBV7-4
J: TRBJ1-1
size: many
D: NA
CDR3: CASSSRTPGSTEAFF
DNA: TGTGCCAGCAGCTCTCGTACACCAGGGTCCACTGAAGCTTTCTTT

V: TRBV4-1
J: TRBJ1-1
size: NA
D: TRBD1
CDR3: CASSQNRGGVEAFF
DNA: TGCGCCAGCAGCCAAAACAGGGGGGGTGTTGAAGCTTTCTTT

V: TRBV24-1
J: TRBJ2-7
size: NA
D: NA
CDR3: CATSDSFFDEQYF
DNA: TGTGCCACCAGTGATTCGTTCTTTGACGAGCAGTACTTC

V: TRBV6-1
J: TRBJ1-6
size: many
D: NA
CDR3: CASRSGAGVGNSPLHF
DNA: TGTGCCAGCAGGAGTGGGGCAGGGGTTGGCAATTCACCCCTCCACTTT

V: TRBV19
J: TRBJ2-7
size: few
D: NA
CDR3: CASSIGRLDYEQYF
DNA: TGTGCCAGTAGTATAGGCCGACTGGACTACGAGCAGTACTTC

V: TRBV5-1
J: TRBJ2-3
size: few
D: TRBD2
CDR3: CASSSRTSGSQSSTDTQYF
DNA: TGCGCCAGCAGCTCTCGGACTAGCGGGAGTCAATCAAGCACAGATACGCAGTATTTT

V: TRBV13
J: TRBJ2-7
size: many
D: TRBD1
CDR3: CASSLVGQGKSYEQYF
DNA: TGTGCCAGCAGCTTAGTGGGACAGGGGAAGTCCTACGAGCAGTACTTC

V: TRBV29-1
J: TRBJ2-2
size: few
D: NA
CDR3: CSVEDPLRAGELFF
DNA: TGCAGCGTTGAAGATCCCCTAAGAGCCGGGGAGCTGTTTTTT

V: TRBV4-3
J: TRBJ1-4
size: few
D: NA
CDR3: CASSQEGHQKGEKLFF
DNA: TGCGCCAGCAGCCAAGAAGGACACCAAAAAGGGGAAAAACTGTTTTTT

V: TRBV12-3/TRBV12-4
J: TRBJ1-4
size: NA
D: NA
CDR3: CASSFMVFGRNEKLFF
DNA: TGTGCCAGCAGTTTTATGGTGTTTGGGCGAAATGAAAAACTGTTTTTT

V: TRBV20-1
J: TRBJ2-7
size: NA
D: TRBD2
CDR3: CSASPSGRLTEQYF
DNA: TGCAGTGCTAGCCCTAGCGGGAGGCTAACAGAGCAGTACTTC

V: TRBV18
J: TRBJ2-3
size: many
D: NA
CDR3: CASSPTGTDTQYF
DNA: TGTGCCAGCAGCCCGACTGGCACAGATACGCAGTATTTT

V: TRBV10-3
J: TRBJ2-3
size: NA
D: NA
CDR3: CATVGGREDTQYF
DNA: TGTGCCACTGTAGGAGGGCGTGAAGATACGCAGTATTTT